A single sample is the source of the 19 T cell receptor beta chains below, sequenced in a study of T cell repertoires in cytomegalovirus infection. Their target antigens are unknown. MiXCR, run by TCRdb on the reads, gives a single entry per CDR3 protein. The profile shows some 320,000 distinct CDR3 sequences, roughly 29% of them singletons. This sample comprised cultured PBMCs, obtained from culture after CMV antigen stimulation. The receptor set was obtained from a human donor in good health (CMV status not recorded). Some clones in this sample may be carry-over from other donors' samples.

The chain joins TRBV4-1 to TRBJ1-3; no firm D call. Deletions cut 4 bases from V and 3 bases from J, with 13 bases between. Looked up from germline, CDR1 is MGHRA and CDR2 is YSYEKL. This CDR3 is 15 amino acids long. The chain's CDR3 is CASSRNEPVGNTIYF. The DNA for the CDR3 is TGCGCCAGCAGCCGAAATGAACCGGTTGGAAACACCATATATTTT.

The sample holds one count of this clonotype. The chain joins TRBV20-1 to TRBJ2-1, with TRBD2 matching over 15 bases. This CDR3 is 16 amino acids long. Trimming at V came to 4 bases and at J to 7 bases, leaving 8 bases not matched to a gene. Per germline, CDR1 DFQATT and CDR2 SNEGSKA (reference sequence). This chain's CDR3 is CSAIRGLAGGSNEQFF. CDR3 nucleotide sequence: TGCAGTGCTATCCGGGGACTAGCGGGAGGCAGTAATGAGCAGTTCTTC.

The CDR3 nucleotides read TGTGCCAGCTCACCACCTTCCGGGGATGAGCAGTTCTTC. As protein: CASSPPSGDEQFF. V is TRBV18 and J is TRBJ2-1, with D possibly TRBD2 on 5 matching bases. Germline values: CDR1 KGHSH, CDR2 LQKENI. V gave up 0 bases and J gave up 8 bases, with 8 bases separating them. CDR3 length: 13 residues. The full variable domain, with the rest looked up from reference TRBV18 and TRBJ2-1, is NAGVMQNPRHLVRRRGQEARLRCSPMKGHSHVYWYRQLPEEGLKFMVYLQKENIIDESGMPKERFSAEFPKEGPSILRIQQVVRGDSAAYFCASSPPSGDEQFFGPGTRLTVL.

This clonotype was seen a handful of times. The chain carries TRBV7-2 and TRBJ2-1; a possible D gene is TRBD1 (6 bases). The CDR3 is made up of 14 amino acids. Germline CDR1 SGHTA, CDR2 FQGNSA. Trimming stripped 3 bases from V and 5 bases from J, with 11 bases between. The CDR3 sequence: CASSFTGFNNEQFF. The CDR3 DNA reads TGTGCCAGCAGCTTCACAGGGTTTAACAATGAGCAGTTCTTC.

This clonotype was seen repeatedly, ten times or more. The rearrangement uses TRBV28 and TRBJ2-1; TRBD2 aligns across 13 bases. The CDR3 is 14 amino acids. Trimming cost V 5 bases and J 7 bases; bases outside gene matches: 2. Germline CDR1 reads MDHEN; CDR2 reads SYDVKM. CDR3 protein: CASSTSGRVNEQFF. The CDR3 region has the DNA TGTGCCAGCAGTACTAGCGGGAGGGTGAATGAGCAGTTCTTC.

This clonotype occurred a few times. V usage is TRBV7-6 and J usage is TRBJ2-1; 9 nucleotides agree with TRBD1. J lost 8 bases, V lost 3 bases, and 8 bases had no gene match. This CDR3 comprises 15 residues. Germline CDR1 reads SGHVS; CDR2 reads FNYEAQ. The DNA for the CDR3 is TGTGCCAGCAGCTTGGTGGGACAGGGAGGCGATGAGCAGTTCTTC. It is translated as CASSLVGQGGDEQFF.

The table lists this clonotype with a few counts. This chain joins TRBV4-2 and TRBJ1-4; D unclear. The CDR3 spans 16 residues. V lost 0 bases, J lost 8 bases, and 16 bases lay in between. Germline CDR1 and CDR2: LGHNA and YNFKEQ. The CDR3 nucleotides are TGTGCCAGCAGCCAAGATCTGACGCTGCCTCCCGAAAAACTGTTTTTT. Its translation is CASSQDLTLPPEKLFF.

The sample holds many counts of this clonotype. CDR3 residues: CASSPDRGGNTEAFF. The DNA of the CDR3 is TGTGCCAGCAGCCCGGACAGGGGTGGGAACACTGAAGCTTTCTTT. The J gene is TRBJ1-1, the V gene TRBV7-9; 9 bases map to TRBD1. Germline CDR1 SEHNR, CDR2 FQNEAQ (reference sequence). There are 15 residues in the CDR3. With V trimmed by 5 bases and J by 1 base, 5 bases remained unmatched.

This clonotype was seen only a few times. This rearrangement joins TRBV6-1 to TRBJ1-2; 9 nucleotides match TRBD1. Germline CDR1 is MNHNS and CDR2 is SASEGT. V was clipped by 1 base and J by 4 bases; unmatched bases: 7. This CDR3 spans 16 amino acids. Here the CDR3 DNA reads TGTGCCAGCAGTGAAGAAACGGGGACAGGGTCCTATGGCTACACCTTC. As protein: CASSEETGTGSYGYTF.

This clonotype was seen once. This rearrangement joins TRBV27 to TRBJ1-2; 7 nucleotides line up with TRBD1. CDR1 is MNHEY, CDR2 SMNVEV, per germline (reference sequence). J gave up 4 bases and V 5 bases, and 10 bases lay outside the gene matches. The length of the CDR3 is 15 residues. CDR3: CASSPTGEYGYGYTF. The CDR3 bases are TGTGCCAGCAGTCCTACAGGGGAGTACGGCTATGGCTACACCTTC.

The sample holds a few counts of this clonotype. The chain joins TRBV27 to TRBJ1-1; the match to TRBD1 covers 11 bases. The CDR3 spans 15 residues. The ends lost 7 bases at V and 0 bases at J; junction bases unmatched: 4. Germline assignment: CDR1 MNHEY and CDR2 SMNVEV (reference sequence). CDR3 protein: CASIGQGAVNTEAFF. In DNA, the CDR3 is TGTGCCAGCATAGGACAGGGGGCAGTGAACACTGAAGCTTTCTTT.

The rearrangement uses TRBV6-6 and TRBJ2-1, with no clear D. CDR1 and CDR2 (germline): MNHNY, SVGAGI (reference sequence). The V gene lost 6 bases and the J gene lost 5 bases, with 11 bases spanning the gap. The CDR3 spans 13 residues. CDR3 sequence reads: CASSGEWDNEQFF. The CDR3 DNA reads as TGTGCCAGCAGCGGAGAGTGGGACAATGAGCAGTTCTTC.

The chain recombines TRBV10-3 with TRBJ2-7; D gene uncertain. Trimming stripped 2 bases from V and 2 bases from J, with 7 bases between. The CDR3 consists of 13 residues. Germline assignment: CDR1 ENHRY and CDR2 SYGVKD. The CDR3 protein is CAISEGVPYEQYF. The CDR3, as DNA: TGTGCCATCAGTGAGGGGGTTCCCTACGAGCAGTACTTC.

This chain links TRBV11-2 with TRBJ2-2; D uncertain. The length of the CDR3 is 16 residues. Germline V gene sequence: CDR1 SGHAT, CDR2 FQNNGV. Trimming cost V 5 bases and J 0 bases, with 13 bases left between them. CDR3 sequence: CASSQGRRANTGELFF. The CDR3 bases are TGTGCCAGCAGCCAAGGGCGGAGAGCGAACACCGGGGAGCTGTTTTTT.

This clonotype was seen at least ten times. Germline and junction disagree at one end, which may indicate a read error. The rearrangement joins TRBV5-1 to TRBJ2-3; 15 bases map to TRBD2. The CDR3 loop spans 15 amino acids. Germline loops: CDR1 SGHRS, CDR2 YFSETQ. CDR3 nucleotides: TGTGCCAGCAGCAGGACTAGCGGGAGGGCGGATACGCAGTATTTT. Its translation: CASSRTSGRADTQYF.

This clonotype was seen many times. The rearrangement joins TRBV7-6 to TRBJ1-4, with a possible D match to TRBD1 (6 bases). CDR1 SGHVS and CDR2 FNYEAQ come from the germline V gene. The germline V and J ends were trimmed by 6 bases and 3 bases, with 17 bases remaining between them. The CDR3 has 16 amino acids. CDR3 amino acids: CASSPRDKQANEKLFF. DNA of the CDR3: TGTGCCAGCAGTCCCCGGGACAAACAGGCTAATGAAAAACTGTTTTTT.

This clonotype came up a few times. The V call is TRBV28, the J call TRBJ2-5; no firm D call. Germline CDR1 is MDHEN and CDR2 is SYDVKM. This CDR3 has 17 residues. V lost 3 bases and J 2 bases, leaving 19 bases between the germline ends. This CDR3 is CASSLRGVVAGQETQYF. In DNA, the CDR3 is TGTGCCAGCAGTTTGCGTGGTGTGGTAGCCGGGCAAGAGACCCAGTACTTC.

The chain combines TRBV27 with TRBJ1-5; D gene uncertain. This CDR3 has 15 residues. V gave up 6 bases and J gave up 3 bases, with 15 bases separating them. Looked up from germline, CDR1 is MNHEY and CDR2 is SMNVEV (reference sequence). CDR3 sequence reads: CASRPVGASNQPQHF. As DNA, the CDR3 is TGTGCCAGCAGGCCGGTAGGAGCCTCCAATCAGCCCCAGCATTTT.

This clonotype has a handful of counts. The V and J genes are TRBV7-6 and TRBJ2-1, with 8 bases that match TRBD2. V trimming: 3 bases; J trimming: 8 bases; junction bases outside the gene matches: 9. This CDR3 region has 15 residues. Germline assignment: CDR1 SGHVS and CDR2 FNYEAQ. The CDR3: CASSFGSGAQDEQFF. DNA of the CDR3: TGTGCCAGCAGCTTCGGTAGCGGGGCTCAGGATGAGCAGTTCTTC.